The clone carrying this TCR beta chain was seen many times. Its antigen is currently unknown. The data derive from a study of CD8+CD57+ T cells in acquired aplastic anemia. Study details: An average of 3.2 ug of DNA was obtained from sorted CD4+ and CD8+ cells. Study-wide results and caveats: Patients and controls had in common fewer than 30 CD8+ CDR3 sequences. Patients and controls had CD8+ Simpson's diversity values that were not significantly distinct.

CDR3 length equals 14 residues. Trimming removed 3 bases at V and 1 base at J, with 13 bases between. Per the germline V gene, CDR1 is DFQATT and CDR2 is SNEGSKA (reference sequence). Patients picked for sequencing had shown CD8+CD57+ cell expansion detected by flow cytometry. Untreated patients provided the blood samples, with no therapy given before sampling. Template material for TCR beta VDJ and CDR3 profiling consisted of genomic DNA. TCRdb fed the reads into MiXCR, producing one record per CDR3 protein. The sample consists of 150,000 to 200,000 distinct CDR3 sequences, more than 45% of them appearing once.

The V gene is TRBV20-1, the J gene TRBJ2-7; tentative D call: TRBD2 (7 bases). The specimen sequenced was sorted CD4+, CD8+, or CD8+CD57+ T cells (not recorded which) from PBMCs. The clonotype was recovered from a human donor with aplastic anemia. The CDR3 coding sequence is TGCAGTGCTAGTTCGGGGGGCCCTTCCTACGAGCAGTACTTC. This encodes CSASSGGPSYEQYF.